Below are 6 T cell receptor beta chains sequenced from a single sample in a study of blood T cell repertoires in COVID-19. Measured with immunoSEQ multiplex PCR; TCRdb has only the in-frame clones, and not every one. The sample shows roughly 300,000 clones, 80% to 90% of them seen only once. The sequenced material came from peripheral blood. All receptors come from a woman in her forties or fifties who had recovered from COVID-19.

The sample holds a few counts of this clone. This chain uses TRBV5-1 with TRBJ1-1; 7 bases align to TRBD1. V gave up 3 bases and J gave up 3 bases; unmatched junction bases: 2. The CDR3 loop spans 13 amino acids. From germline, CDR1 is SGHRS and CDR2 YFSETQ. The CDR3 coding sequence is TGCGCCAGCAGCTGGGACAGTGACACTGAAGCTTTCTTT. It translates to CASSWDSDTEAFF.

This clone was seen a single time. V usage is TRBV4-3 and J usage is TRBJ1-5; D gene unclear. The ends were cut back, 1 base at V and 3 bases at J, with 10 bases in the middle. Germline CDR1 and CDR2: LGHNA and YSLEER. This CDR3 is 15 amino acids long. CDR3 DNA: TGCGCCAGCAGCCAAGGCTTGGCCGTCAATCAGCCCCAGCATTTT. Its translation: CASSQGLAVNQPQHF.

The CDR3 spells CASSLSGGTEAFF. CDR3 sequence (DNA): TGTGCCAGCAGCTTGTCAGGGGGAACTGAAGCTTTCTTT. The chain uses TRBV13 and TRBJ1-1; TRBD1 matches 7 bases. CDR1 PRHDT and CDR2 FYEKMQ come from the germline V gene (reference sequence). The ends lost 3 bases at V and 5 bases at J; junction bases unmatched: 3. The CDR3 contains 13 residues.

The gene calls are TRBV7-2 and TRBJ2-3; D perhaps matches TRBD2 (5 bases). CDR1 is SGHTA and CDR2 is FQGNSA in the germline V gene. The CDR3 spans 17 residues. V was shortened by 0 bases and J by 0 bases, with 13 bases between the two germline ends. The CDR3 here is CASSLASGLASTDTQYF. The CDR3 DNA is TGTGCCAGCAGCTTAGCATCCGGCCTAGCTAGCACAGATACGCAGTATTTT.

This chain connects TRBV27 to TRBJ1-2; D might be TRBD1 (6 bases). The CDR3 extends over 14 amino acids. The germline V and J ends were trimmed by 6 bases and 6 bases, with 17 bases remaining between them. Germline assignment: CDR1 MNHEY and CDR2 SMNVEV (reference sequence). CDR3 residues: CASRPEPGGHGYTF. The CDR3 DNA follows: TGTGCCAGCAGGCCGGAACCGGGGGGCCATGGCTACACCTTC.

This clone was recorded only once. The chain links TRBV5-1 to TRBJ2-1, with 8 bases aligning to TRBD2. CDR1 and CDR2 (germline): SGHRS, YFSETQ. Trimming took 4 bases from V and 6 from J; bases not matched to a gene: 6. The CDR3 is 14 residues long. Here the CDR3 reads CASSDTSGRNEQFF. The DNA of the CDR3 is TGCGCCAGCAGCGATACTAGCGGCCGCAATGAGCAGTTCTTC.